Below, one T cell receptor beta chain is given with its context. RNA was extracted with the RNeasy kit, and a quantity of roughly 0.5 to 1 ug was reverse transcribed using random hexamers. TCRdb ran MiXCR on the immunoSEQ multiplex PCR reads and lists one entry per CDR3 protein. This table holds approximately 140,000 distinct CDR3 sequences, 94% found once. The data are from a study of CD8 T cells in Susac syndrome. CDR3 length equals 15 residues. V lost 7 bases to trimming and J lost 4 bases, with 17 bases between them. Germline assignment: CDR1 SGHTA and CDR2 FQGNSA. TCR beta sequencing covered blood CD8+ and CD4+ T cells. Negative isolation yielded the CD8+ and CD4+ T cells, while FACS enriched the TEMRA cells.

Source material: CD8+ T cells from PBMCs. The sequence was collected from a human donor in good health. The chain joins TRBV7-2 to TRBJ1-5; D remains ambiguous. The chain's CDR3 is CASTLDLSPNQPQHF. DNA of the CDR3: TGTGCCAGCACCCTGGACCTCTCCCCAAATCAGCCCCAGCATTTT.